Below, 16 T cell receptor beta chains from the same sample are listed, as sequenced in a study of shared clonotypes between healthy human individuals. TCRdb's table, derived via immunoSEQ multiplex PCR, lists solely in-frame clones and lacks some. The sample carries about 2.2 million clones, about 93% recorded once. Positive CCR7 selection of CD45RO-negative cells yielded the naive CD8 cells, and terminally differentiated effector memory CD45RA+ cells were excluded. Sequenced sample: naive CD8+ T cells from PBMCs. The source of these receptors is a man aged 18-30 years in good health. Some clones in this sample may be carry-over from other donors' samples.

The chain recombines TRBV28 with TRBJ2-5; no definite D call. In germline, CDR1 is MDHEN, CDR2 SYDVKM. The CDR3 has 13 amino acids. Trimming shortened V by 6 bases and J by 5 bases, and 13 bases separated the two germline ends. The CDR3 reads CASSPLRWETQYF. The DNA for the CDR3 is TGTGCCAGCAGCCCTTTGCGCTGGGAGACCCAGTACTTC.

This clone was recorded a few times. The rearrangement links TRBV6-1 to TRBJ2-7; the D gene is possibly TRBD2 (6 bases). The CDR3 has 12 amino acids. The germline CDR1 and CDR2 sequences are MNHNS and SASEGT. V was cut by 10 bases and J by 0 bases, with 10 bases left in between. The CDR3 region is CATTGGSYEQYF. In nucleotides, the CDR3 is TGTGCCACCACCGGGGGCTCCTACGAGCAGTACTTC.

CDR3 in amino acids: CASSFLSEGQIPGANVLTF. The CDR3 DNA is TGTGCCAGCAGCTTTTTGTCGGAGGGCCAGATTCCTGGGGCCAACGTCCTGACTTTC. The V call is TRBV7-9, the J call TRBJ2-6, with D perhaps TRBD2 (6 bases). V shed 3 bases and J shed 2 bases, with 20 bases lying between them. This CDR3 contains 19 residues. Looked up from germline, CDR1 is SEHNR and CDR2 is FQNEAQ (reference sequence).

CDR3 sequence reads: CASSSRLAAPYNEQFF. The CDR3, as DNA: TGTGCCAGCAGCTCCCGACTAGCGGCCCCCTACAATGAGCAGTTCTTC. The rearrangement joins TRBV11-1 to TRBJ2-1; 9 bases are a match to TRBD2. The germline V gene has CDR1 SGHAT and CDR2 FQDESV (reference sequence). V trimming: 4 bases; J trimming: 2 bases; junction bases outside the gene matches: 6. The CDR3 is made up of 16 amino acids.

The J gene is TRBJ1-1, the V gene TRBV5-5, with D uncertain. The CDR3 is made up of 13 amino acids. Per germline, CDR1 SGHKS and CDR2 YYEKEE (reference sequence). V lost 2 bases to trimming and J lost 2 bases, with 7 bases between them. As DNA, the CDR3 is TGTGCCAGCAGCTTCTGGGTTAACACTGAAGCTTTCTTT. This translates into CASSFWVNTEAFF. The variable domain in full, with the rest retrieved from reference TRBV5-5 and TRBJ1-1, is DAGVTQSPTHLIKTRGQQVTLRCSPISGHKSVSWYQQVLGQGPQFIFQYYEKEERGRGNFPDRFSARQFPNYSSELNVNALLLGDSALYLCASSFWVNTEAFFGQGTRLTVV.

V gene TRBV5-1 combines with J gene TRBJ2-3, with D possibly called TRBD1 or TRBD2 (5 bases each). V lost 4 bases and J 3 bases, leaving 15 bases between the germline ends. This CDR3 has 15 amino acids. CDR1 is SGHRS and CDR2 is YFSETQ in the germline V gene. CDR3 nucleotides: TGCGCCAGCAGCGCCGGGACCCTAAGGACAGATACGCAGTATTTT. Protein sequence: CASSAGTLRTDTQYF. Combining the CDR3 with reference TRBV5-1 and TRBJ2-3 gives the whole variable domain KAGVTQTPRYLIKTRGQQVTLSCSPISGHRSVSWYQQTPGQGLQFLFEYFSETQRNKGNFPGRFSGRQFSNSRSEMNVSTLELGDSALYLCASSAGTLRTDTQYFGPGTRLTVL.

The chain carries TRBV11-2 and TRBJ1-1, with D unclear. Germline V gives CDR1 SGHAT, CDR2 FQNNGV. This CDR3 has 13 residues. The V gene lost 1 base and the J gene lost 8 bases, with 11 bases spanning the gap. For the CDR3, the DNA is TGTGCCAGCAGCTTAGGGATCAGGTTGGAAGCTTTCTTT. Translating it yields CASSLGIRLEAFF.

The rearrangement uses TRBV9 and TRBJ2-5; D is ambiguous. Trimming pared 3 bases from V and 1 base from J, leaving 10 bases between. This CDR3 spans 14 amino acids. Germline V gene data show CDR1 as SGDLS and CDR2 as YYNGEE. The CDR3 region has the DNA TGTGCCAGCAGCGCAATTGCTCCCCAAGAGACCCAGTACTTC. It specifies CASSAIAPQETQYF.

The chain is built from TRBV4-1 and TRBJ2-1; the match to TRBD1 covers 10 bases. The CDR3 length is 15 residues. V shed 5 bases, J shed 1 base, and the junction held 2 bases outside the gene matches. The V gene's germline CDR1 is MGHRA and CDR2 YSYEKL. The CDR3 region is CASSWGQGSYNEQFF. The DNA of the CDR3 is TGCGCCAGCAGCTGGGGACAGGGGTCCTACAATGAGCAGTTCTTC.

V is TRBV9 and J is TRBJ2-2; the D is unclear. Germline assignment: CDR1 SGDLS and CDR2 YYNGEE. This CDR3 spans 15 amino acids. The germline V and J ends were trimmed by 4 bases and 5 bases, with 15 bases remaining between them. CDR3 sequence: CASSFFRTTTGELFF. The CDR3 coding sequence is TGTGCCAGCAGCTTTTTCCGAACCACAACCGGGGAGCTGTTTTTT.

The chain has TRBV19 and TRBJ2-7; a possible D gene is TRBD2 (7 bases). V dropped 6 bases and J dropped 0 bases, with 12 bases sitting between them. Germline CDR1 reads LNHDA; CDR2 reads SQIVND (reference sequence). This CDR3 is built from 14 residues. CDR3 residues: CASSGGTHSYEQYF. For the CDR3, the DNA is TGTGCCAGTAGCGGGGGGACACACTCCTACGAGCAGTACTTC.

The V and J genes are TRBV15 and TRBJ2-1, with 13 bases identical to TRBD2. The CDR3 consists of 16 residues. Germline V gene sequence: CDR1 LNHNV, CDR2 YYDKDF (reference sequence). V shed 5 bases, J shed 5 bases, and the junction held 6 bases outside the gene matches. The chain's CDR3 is CATSAGLAGPHNEQFF. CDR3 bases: TGTGCCACCAGCGCGGGACTAGCGGGACCCCACAATGAGCAGTTCTTC. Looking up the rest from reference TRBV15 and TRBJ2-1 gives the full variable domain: DAMVIQNPRYQVTQFGKPVTLSCSQTLNHNVMYWYQQKSSQAPKLLFHYYDKDFNNEADTPDNFQSRRPNTSFCFLDIRSPGLGDTAMYLCATSAGLAGPHNEQFFGPGTRLTVL.

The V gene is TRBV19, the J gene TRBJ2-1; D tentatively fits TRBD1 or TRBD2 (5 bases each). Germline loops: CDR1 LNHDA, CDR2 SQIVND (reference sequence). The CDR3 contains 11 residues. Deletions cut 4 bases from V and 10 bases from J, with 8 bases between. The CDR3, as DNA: TGTGCCAGTAGTACCGGGACCGAGCAGTTCTTC. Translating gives CASSTGTEQFF.

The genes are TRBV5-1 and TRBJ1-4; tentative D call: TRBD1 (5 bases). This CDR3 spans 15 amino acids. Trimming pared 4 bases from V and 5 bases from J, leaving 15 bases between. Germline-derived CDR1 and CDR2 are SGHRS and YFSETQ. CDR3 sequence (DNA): TGCGCCAGCAGCGAGGGACGGGCTCTCAATGAAAAACTGTTTTTT. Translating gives CASSEGRALNEKLFF.

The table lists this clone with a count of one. In DNA form, the CDR3 reads TGTGCCAGCAGCTCAAAACTAGCGGGAGTAGGAACAGATACGCAGTATTTT. This codes for CASSSKLAGVGTDTQYF. The chain combines TRBV7-2 with TRBJ2-3; 11 bases match TRBD2. This CDR3 has 17 amino acids. Germline V gene sequence: CDR1 SGHTA, CDR2 FQGNSA. V lost 4 bases, J lost 3 bases, and 9 bases stayed unmatched.

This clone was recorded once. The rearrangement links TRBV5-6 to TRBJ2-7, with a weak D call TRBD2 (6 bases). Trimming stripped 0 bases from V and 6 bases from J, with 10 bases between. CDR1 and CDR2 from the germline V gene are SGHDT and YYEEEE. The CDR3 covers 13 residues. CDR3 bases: TGTGCCAGCAGCTTGGTCCAGGGACTCGAGCAGTACTTC. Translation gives CASSLVQGLEQYF.